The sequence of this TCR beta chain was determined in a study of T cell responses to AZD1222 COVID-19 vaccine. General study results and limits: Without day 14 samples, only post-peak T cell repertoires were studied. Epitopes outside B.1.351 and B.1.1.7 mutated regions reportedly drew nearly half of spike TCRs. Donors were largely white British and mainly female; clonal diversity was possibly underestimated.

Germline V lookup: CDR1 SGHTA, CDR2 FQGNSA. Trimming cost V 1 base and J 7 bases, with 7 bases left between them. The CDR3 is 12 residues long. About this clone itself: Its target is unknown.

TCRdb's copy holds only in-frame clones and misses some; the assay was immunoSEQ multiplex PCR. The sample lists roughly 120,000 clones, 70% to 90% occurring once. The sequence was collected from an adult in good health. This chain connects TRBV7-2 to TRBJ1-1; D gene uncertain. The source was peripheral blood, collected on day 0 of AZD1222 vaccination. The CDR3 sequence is CASSLDTFEAFF. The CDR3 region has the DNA TGTGCCAGCAGCTTAGATACGTTTGAAGCTTTCTTT.